Following are 9 T cell receptor beta chains from one sample sequenced in a study of blood T cell repertoires in COVID-19. Profiling relied on immunoSEQ multiplex PCR, and the TCRdb table lists in-frame clones only, not all of them. The sample lists roughly 180,000 clones; more than 65% were seen once. Sequenced input: PBMCs or T cells enriched from blood (not recorded which). These receptors were obtained from a man aged 55 to 70 who had recovered from COVID-19.

The chain recombines TRBV27 with TRBJ2-1; possible D gene TRBD2, 5 bases. This CDR3 has 16 amino acids. Germline loops: CDR1 MNHEY, CDR2 SMNVEV (reference sequence). With 1 base removed from V and 2 bases from J, the gap between germline ends came to 12 bases. CDR3 in amino acids: CASSLFVLGAYNEQFF. DNA for the CDR3: TGTGCCAGCAGTTTATTCGTACTGGGAGCCTACAATGAGCAGTTCTTC.

The chain uses TRBV11-2 and TRBJ1-1; the D gene is possibly TRBD1 (6 bases). Germline-derived CDR1 and CDR2 are SGHAT and FQNNGV. The CDR3 has 17 residues. Deletions cut 3 bases from V and 7 bases from J, with 24 bases between. The CDR3 region has the DNA TGTGCCAGCAGCTTTCGAGTCCGTAGTACAGGGACGGGTGAAGCTTTCTTT. Translated, it gives CASSFRVRSTGTGEAFF.

The chain links TRBV3-1 (or the pseudogene TRBV3-2) to TRBJ1-2, with TRBD1 matching 8 bases. The CDR3 covers 15 residues. V lost 0 bases and J lost 7; bases outside the gene matches: 7. Germline CDR1 is LGHDT and CDR2 is YNNKEL (reference sequence). The CDR3 sequence: CASSQDGQGFGGYTF. CDR3 DNA sequence: TGTGCCAGCAGCCAAGACGGACAGGGCTTTGGTGGCTACACCTTC.

The chain combines TRBV7-2 with TRBJ2-2, with D possibly TRBD2 on 6 matching bases. V was shortened by 5 bases and J by 2 bases, with 12 bases between the two germline ends. CDR1 and CDR2 from the germline V gene are SGHTA and FQGNSA. The CDR3 is 15 residues long. The chain's CDR3 is CASSPGRGNTGELFF. DNA of the CDR3: TGTGCCAGCAGCCCGGGGCGGGGAAACACCGGGGAGCTGTTTTTT.

The J gene is TRBJ2-5, the V gene TRBV5-5; possibly TRBD2 for D (5 bases). The CDR3 length is 15 residues. The V end was cut by 4 bases, the J end by 0 bases, with 13 bases between. Germline CDR1 SGHKS, CDR2 YYEKEE (reference sequence). CDR3 in DNA: TGTGCCAGCAGCCAACTTGGCGGGTACCAAGAGACCCAGTACTTC. Amino acids: CASSQLGGYQETQYF.

CDR3 region: CSVFGASGRRTDTQYF. The CDR3 DNA is TGCAGCGTTTTTGGGGCTAGCGGGAGGCGCACAGATACGCAGTATTTT. The chain joins TRBV29-1 to TRBJ2-3; 11 nucleotides match TRBD2. Germline CDR1 is SQVTM and CDR2 is ANQGSEA. J gave up 1 base and V 5 bases, and 8 bases lay outside the gene matches. The CDR3 is 16 amino acids.

The chain combines TRBV14 with TRBJ2-1, with TRBD2 matching 13 bases. V gave up 0 bases and J gave up 4 bases; unmatched junction bases: 12. This CDR3 has 20 residues. The V gene's germline CDR1 is SGHDN and CDR2 FVKESK. CDR3 bases: TGTGCCAGCAGCCAAGATCTTAAGGGACTAGCGGGACGCCTATACAATGAGCAGTTCTTC. Translating gives CASSQDLKGLAGRLYNEQFF.

The chain is built from TRBV11-2 and TRBJ2-3, with D perhaps TRBD1 (6 bases). The CDR3 covers 15 residues. Germline CDR1 reads SGHAT; CDR2 reads FQNNGV. The germline V and J ends were trimmed by 1 base and 2 bases, with 10 bases remaining between them. The CDR3 region is CASSLAGQPTDTQYF. The CDR3 bases are TGTGCCAGCAGCTTAGCCGGACAGCCCACAGATACGCAGTATTTT.

This clone was picked up one time. V gene TRBV19 combines with J gene TRBJ1-3; weak D call: TRBD1 (5 bases). The CDR3 extends over 14 amino acids. Deletions cut 8 bases from V and 0 bases from J, with 11 bases between. CDR1 and CDR2 (germline): LNHDA, SQIVND (reference sequence). The CDR3 DNA sequence: TGTGCCAGTGGACATACCGGCTCTGGAAACACCATATATTTT. Encoded protein: CASGHTGSGNTIYF.